A single sample gave rise to the 30 T cell receptor beta chains below, sequenced in a study of blood T cells in healthy people across ages. The use of a sample-barcoded 5' primer and a J-beta primer mix characterized a second PCR of roughly 6 to 11 cycles. TCRdb called the 5' RACE reads again in MiXCR, with one record for every CDR3 protein. This sample has 1.5 million to 2 million distinct CDR3 sequences; 49% occur once, and the top ten carry around 2.1%. Sequencing used blood. The receptors shown here come from a woman aged 40 to 50 in good health.

The rearrangement uses TRBV29-1 and TRBJ1-5, with 8 nucleotides matching TRBD1. The CDR3 is 16 amino acids. V lost 4 bases to trimming and J lost 0 bases; unmatched junction nucleotides: 8. Germline CDR1 is SQVTM and CDR2 is ANQGSEA. Here the CDR3 DNA reads TGCAGCGTTGTGTGGGGACAGGACAATAGCAATCAGCCCCAGCATTTT. Translation: CSVVWGQDNSNQPQHF.

V gene TRBV7-2 combines with J gene TRBJ1-2, with D maybe TRBD1 (6 bases). The CDR3 consists of 16 residues. Germline CDR1 SGHTA, CDR2 FQGNSA. The V and J ends lost 1 base and 11 bases respectively, with 23 bases between them. CDR3 in DNA: TGTGCCAGCAGCTTAGTTTTCGGGCCCCAGGGGAGTGGTTACACCTTC. Protein: CASSLVFGPQGSGYTF.

V is TRBV7-9 and J is TRBJ2-3; possible D gene TRBD2, 6 bases. The CDR3 is made up of 15 amino acids. The germline V gene encodes CDR1 SEHNR and CDR2 FQNEAQ (reference sequence). The V end lost 4 bases, the J end lost 6 bases, and 17 bases lay between the germline ends. DNA for the CDR3: TGTGCCAGCAGCTCAACCCGGGACTCCCCGGATACGCAGTATTTT. Amino acid sequence: CASSSTRDSPDTQYF.

As to this clonotype: The junction and the germline gene differ at one end; a read error may be behind it. The chain is built from TRBV28 and TRBJ2-5; 11 nucleotides line up with TRBD1. Germline CDR1 and CDR2: MDHEN and SYDVKM. The CDR3 spans 16 residues. The CDR3 sequence: CAGSSAGQGGRETQYF. DNA for the CDR3: TGTGCCGGCAGTTCGGCGGGACAGGGGGGGAGAGAGACCCAGTACTTC.

In this sample, this clonotype turned up a few times. The rearrangement uses TRBV15 and TRBJ1-2; 7 nucleotides align to TRBD1. Trimming took 4 bases from V and 3 from J; bases not matched to a gene: 8. CDR3 length: 15 amino acids. Germline V gene data show CDR1 as LNHNV and CDR2 as YYDKDF (reference sequence). The CDR3 DNA reads TGTGCCACCAGCACCCTCGGACAGGACCACTATGGCTACACCTTC. Encoded protein: CATSTLGQDHYGYTF.

Note on this clonotype: No conserved phenylalanine or tryptophan ends this CDR3, so it is likely a read error. The rearrangement joins TRBV6-5 to TRBJ1-2, with D hard to call. The CDR3 is made up of 13 amino acids. Trimming cost V 3 bases and J 2 bases, with 7 bases left between them. Per the germline V gene, CDR1 is MNHEY and CDR2 is SVGAGI. CDR3 protein: CASSYERNYGYTV. CDR3 bases: TGTGCCAGCAGTTATGAGAGAAACTATGGCTACACCGTC.

This clonotype showed up just a few times. The chain joins TRBV7-2 to TRBJ2-4; 8 nucleotides line up with TRBD2. V gave up 2 bases and J gave up 7 bases; unmatched junction bases: 4. Germline CDR1 reads SGHTA; CDR2 reads FQGNSA. The CDR3 extends over 14 amino acids. This chain's CDR3 is CASSLTGLGNIQYF. CDR3 nucleotides: TGTGCCAGCAGCTTAACGGGACTAGGGAACATTCAGTACTTC.

The chain couples TRBV20-1 to TRBJ2-3; weak D call: TRBD1 (6 bases). The CDR3 covers 16 residues. CDR1 DFQATT and CDR2 SNEGSKA come from the germline V gene (reference sequence). The V and J ends lost 1 base and 0 bases respectively, with 14 bases between them. CDR3: CSARAPLGASTDTQYF. CDR3 bases: TGCAGTGCTAGAGCCCCCCTGGGGGCGAGCACAGATACGCAGTATTTT.

This clonotype came up a few times. The V and J genes are TRBV24-1 and TRBJ2-1; D not resolved. V was clipped by 1 base and J by 8 bases, with 2 bases between them. Germline values: CDR1 KGHDR, CDR2 SFDVKD. There are 11 residues in the CDR3. The CDR3 DNA reads TGTGCCACCAGTGATTTCCATGAGCAGTTCTTC. Translating gives CATSDFHEQFF.

The CDR3 here is CSVAGNTYEQYF. DNA for the CDR3: TGCAGCGTTGCAGGGAATACCTACGAGCAGTACTTC. J is TRBJ2-7 and V is TRBV29-1, with D perhaps matching TRBD1 (5 bases). Germline V gene sequence: CDR1 SQVTM, CDR2 ANQGSEA. V lost 4 bases and J 2 bases, leaving 9 bases between the germline ends. The CDR3 length is 12 residues.

The sample holds a few counts of this clonotype. The rearrangement uses TRBV12-3 or TRBV12-4 and TRBJ2-7, with 9 nucleotides matching TRBD1. The J segment lost 2 bases and the V segment lost 2 bases, leaving 4 bases of the junction unmatched. The CDR3 loop spans 15 amino acids. This chain's CDR3 is CASSLLGTGTYEQYF. In DNA form, the CDR3 reads TGTGCCAGCAGTTTATTAGGGACAGGGACCTACGAGCAGTACTTC.

The chain recombines TRBV9 with TRBJ2-1, with TRBD1 identical over 7 bases. The J call may be faulty, since TRBJ2-7 better matches the DNA end. The germline V gene encodes CDR1 SGDLS and CDR2 YYNGEE. The CDR3 is 16 residues long. In DNA, the CDR3 is TGTGCCAGCAGCCCTACCGGACAGGCGAACTACAATGAGCAGTACTTC. Amino acid sequence: CASSPTGQANYNEQYF.

The rearrangement links TRBV7-2 to TRBJ1-5, with no clear D. The CDR3 is 15 residues long. Germline loops: CDR1 SGHTA, CDR2 FQGNSA. V was trimmed by 5 bases and J by 3 bases, leaving 14 bases between them. The CDR3 loop is CASSLRQGLNQPQHF. In DNA form, the CDR3 reads TGTGCCAGCAGCCTCAGACAAGGCCTCAATCAGCCCCAGCATTTT.

The chain links TRBV10-3 to TRBJ2-3; D is undetermined. The CDR3 covers 13 residues. V dropped 6 bases and J dropped 4 bases, with 11 bases sitting between them. Germline lookup yields CDR1 ENHRY and CDR2 SYGVKD. The CDR3 loop reads CAISATGADTQYF. The CDR3 DNA sequence: TGTGCCATCAGCGCCACTGGCGCAGATACGCAGTATTTT.

This clonotype was seen only a few times. The chain combines TRBV29-1 with TRBJ2-5; D is uncertain. This CDR3 spans 11 amino acids. The V end was cut by 7 bases, the J end by 4 bases, with 10 bases between. Germline V gene sequence: CDR1 SQVTM, CDR2 ANQGSEA. DNA for the CDR3: TGCAGCGGTACGATGGGAGAGACCCAGTACTTC. This translates into CSGTMGETQYF.

This chain links TRBV2 with TRBJ2-3; 10 bases agree with TRBD2. Germline loops: CDR1 SNHLY, CDR2 FYNNEI. Unmatched junction bases numbered 11, after V lost 0 bases and J lost 2 bases. CDR3 size: 19 residues. The CDR3 reads CASSEALGSGGSITDTQYF. The CDR3 nucleotides read TGTGCCAGCAGTGAAGCGCTTGGTAGCGGGGGGTCGATCACAGATACGCAGTATTTT.

This clonotype was recorded a few times. The chain carries TRBV12-3 or TRBV12-4 and TRBJ1-4; D not certain. CDR3 length equals 13 residues. Trimming shortened V by 3 bases and J by 5 bases, and 7 bases separated the two germline ends. DNA for the CDR3: TGTGCCAGCAGTTTTATGGGGAATGAAAAACTGTTTTTT. It translates to CASSFMGNEKLFF.

Of note for this clonotype: A read error may be the cause here, since a much bigger clone is one base away. The chain carries TRBV7-9 and TRBJ2-1, with TRBD1 matching over 10 bases. The CDR3 has 15 amino acids. CDR1 and CDR2 from the germline V gene are SEHNR and FQNEAQ (reference sequence). Written as DNA, the CDR3 is TGTACCAGCACCCGGGACAGGGGTATAGGGAGTGAGCAGTTCTTC. Protein product: CTSTRDRGIGSEQFF. The full variable domain, in which reference TRBV7-9 and TRBJ2-1 provide the parts outside the CDR3, is DTGVSQNPRHKITKRGQNVTFRCDPISEHNRLYWYRQTLGQGPEFLTYFQNEAQLEKSRLLSDRFSAERPKGSFSTLEIQRTEQGDSAMYLCTSTRDRGIGSEQFFGPGTRLTVL.

The rearrangement links TRBV6-6 to TRBJ1-1; a weak D match, TRBD1 (5 bases). CDR1 is MNHNY and CDR2 is SVGAGI in the germline V gene (reference sequence). The length of the CDR3 is 16 residues. V shed 0 bases and J shed 4 bases, with 15 bases lying between them. The CDR3 coding sequence is TGTGCCAGCAGTTACTCGGGGAGGGGAGATAGCACTGAAGCTTTCTTT. Translation: CASSYSGRGDSTEAFF.

This clonotype came up a few times. The V call is TRBV7-9, the J call TRBJ1-2, with D uncertain. CDR3 size: 11 residues. Looked up from germline, CDR1 is SEHNR and CDR2 is FQNEAQ (reference sequence). Trimming removed 2 bases from V and 8 bases from J, with 6 bases in between. DNA for the CDR3: TGTGCCAGCAGCTTAAATAGCGGCTACACCTTC. Protein product: CASSLNSGYTF.

The chain links TRBV27 to TRBJ1-1, with a tentative D call TRBD1 (5 bases). V was trimmed by 4 bases and J by 6 bases, leaving 9 bases between them. This CDR3 region has 12 residues. Germline V gives CDR1 MNHEY, CDR2 SMNVEV (reference sequence). The CDR3 coding sequence is TGTGCCAGCAGTTCGACAGCCTCTGAAGCTTTCTTT. Translated: CASSSTASEAFF.

This sequence joins TRBV5-1 and TRBJ2-1; D not resolved. The V end lost 2 bases, the J end lost 6 bases, and 6 bases lay between the germline ends. This CDR3 contains 12 residues. Per germline, CDR1 SGHRS and CDR2 YFSETQ. This CDR3 reads CASSFGFNEQFF. The CDR3 coding sequence is TGCGCCAGCAGCTTTGGGTTCAATGAGCAGTTCTTC.

CDR3: CASSLGQPEKLFF. The CDR3 DNA reads as TGTGCCAGCAGTCTAGGACAGCCTGAAAAACTGTTTTTT. V gene TRBV6-6 combines with J gene TRBJ1-4; TRBD1 might be the D (6 bases). CDR1 and CDR2 (germline): MNHNY, SVGAGI (reference sequence). CDR3 length equals 13 residues. V lost 5 bases to trimming and J lost 7 bases, with 11 bases between them.

This clonotype showed up just a few times. This chain uses TRBV4-3 with TRBJ2-5; the D call may be TRBD1 or TRBD2 (5 bases each). TRBJ2-7 explains the end of the DNA better; the J call may be wrong. Per germline, CDR1 LGHNA and CDR2 YSLEER. CDR3 size: 13 residues. The CDR3 region has the DNA TGCGCCAGCAGCCAAGGGGGGTTCAACGAGCAGTACTTC. Amino acids: CASSQGGFNEQYF.

The V call is TRBV9, the J call TRBJ2-1, with 9 bases matching TRBD1. The J segment lost 6 bases and the V segment lost 0 bases, leaving 7 bases of the junction unmatched. The CDR3 contains 16 residues. Germline CDR1 is SGDLS and CDR2 is YYNGEE. In nucleotides, the CDR3 is TGTGCCAGCAGCGTAGGTTGGGACAGGGTCTCCAATGAGCAGTTCTTC. This sequence encodes CASSVGWDRVSNEQFF.

This clonotype was seen a handful of times. The V and J genes are TRBV7-3 and TRBJ2-5; 9 bases fit TRBD2. V gave up 2 bases and J gave up 1 base; unmatched junction bases: 2. Germline V gene lookup returns CDR1 SGHTA and CDR2 FQGTGA. The CDR3 is 15 amino acids. This CDR3 reads CASSLSAGGQETQYF. The CDR3, as DNA: TGTGCCAGCAGCTTATCAGCGGGGGGCCAAGAGACCCAGTACTTC.

This clonotype was counted between two and nine times. This chain links TRBV5-1 with TRBJ1-6; TRBD1 matches at 7 bases. Germline-derived CDR1 and CDR2 are SGHRS and YFSETQ. The CDR3 runs 16 residues. The trim removed 1 base at V and 8 bases at J, leaving 9 bases unmatched. Written as DNA, the CDR3 is TGCGCCAGCAGCTTGTACCGAGACAGGGCTTATTCACCCCTCCACTTT. This gives the protein CASSLYRDRAYSPLHF. The variable domain in full, with the rest retrieved from reference TRBV5-1 and TRBJ1-6, is KAGVTQTPRYLIKTRGQQVTLSCSPISGHRSVSWYQQTPGQGLQFLFEYFSETQRNKGNFPGRFSGRQFSNSRSEMNVSTLELGDSALYLCASSLYRDRAYSPLHFGNGTRLTVT.

This clonotype was seen a handful of times. This chain joins TRBV6-1 and TRBJ2-3, with D tentatively TRBD2 (5 bases). The CDR3 has 14 amino acids. The germline V gene has CDR1 MNHNS and CDR2 SASEGT. Between the trimmed V and J ends, which lost 7 bases and 0 bases, there was a span of 11 bases. The CDR3 loop is CASIKRGSTDTQYF. As DNA, the CDR3 is TGTGCCAGCATCAAACGGGGAAGCACAGATACGCAGTATTTT.

V and J are TRBV11-2 and TRBJ2-1, with unresolved D. The CDR3 totals 13 residues. CDR1 and CDR2 (germline): SGHAT, FQNNGV. V shed 0 bases and J shed 13 bases, with 13 bases lying between them. This CDR3 is CASSLDPLKTQFF. The CDR3 bases are TGTGCCAGCAGCTTAGATCCTTTGAAGACCCAGTTCTTC.

The V call is TRBV7-2, the J call TRBJ2-3; 7 nucleotides match TRBD2. The CDR3 spans 15 residues. J was trimmed by 7 bases and V by 6 bases; bases with no gene match: 13. From germline, CDR1 is SGHTA and CDR2 FQGNSA. The DNA for the CDR3 is TGTGCCAGCAGGTTTTTGGCGGGGGAGGGGAATACGCAGTATTTT. This encodes CASRFLAGEGNTQYF. The full variable domain, completed using reference TRBV7-2 and TRBJ2-3, is GAGVSQSPSNKVTEKGKDVELRCDPISGHTALYWYRQSLGQGLEFLIYFQGNSAPDKSGLPSDRFSAERTGGSVSTLTIQRTQQEDSAVYLCASRFLAGEGNTQYFGPGTRLTVL.